The 14 T cell receptor beta chains presented below share a single source sample, sequenced in a study of CD8+CD57+ T cells in acquired aplastic anemia. Profiles of TCR beta VDJ and CDR3 were generated from a genomic DNA template. TCRdb re-called the reads through MiXCR, storing one row per CDR3 protein. The repertoire has roughly 50,000 distinct CDR3 sequences, 55% to 75% of them found once; the top ten carry roughly 34%. The sequenced sample consisted of sorted CD4+, CD8+, or CD8+CD57+ T cells (not recorded which) from PBMCs. The source is a human donor in good health, serving as a control.

Concerning this clonotype itself: It is likely a read error, because the conserved phenylalanine at the end of the CDR3 is missing. V usage is TRBV15 and J usage is TRBJ2-3; weak D call: TRBD1 (5 bases). CDR3 size: 16 residues. Germline CDR1 reads LNHNV; CDR2 reads YYDKDF (reference sequence). The CDR3 spells CATSREPGMGTGTQYL. The CDR3 nucleotides are TGTGCCACCAGCAGAGAGCCCGGTATGGGCACAGGTACGCAGTATCTC.

This chain links TRBV12-3 or TRBV12-4 with TRBJ1-2; TRBD1 might be the D (6 bases). Deletions cut 4 bases from V and 0 bases from J, with 18 bases between. This CDR3 has 17 amino acids. The DNA for the CDR3 is TGTGCCAGCAGTTCTTTCAAACAGGGATCGGCTAACTATGGCTACACCTTC. Translation gives CASSSFKQGSANYGYTF.

The chain couples TRBV19 to TRBJ1-2, with 8 nucleotides matching TRBD1. Trimming removed 5 bases from V and 2 bases from J; junction bases left unmatched: 10. Germline lookup yields CDR1 LNHDA and CDR2 SQIVND (reference sequence). The CDR3 is 16 amino acids. The CDR3 spells CASSLGDRRGNYGYTF. CDR3 DNA sequence: TGTGCCAGTAGTCTCGGGGACAGGAGGGGCAACTATGGCTACACCTTC. Looking up the rest from reference TRBV19 and TRBJ1-2 gives the full variable domain: DGGITQSPKYLFRKEGQNVTLSCEQNLNHDAMYWYRQDPGQGLRLIYYSQIVNDFQKGDIAEGYSVSREKKESFPLTVTSAQKNPTAFYLCASSLGDRRGNYGYTFGSGTRLTVV.

The CDR3 here is CASSPGTSGEQYF. In nucleotides, the CDR3 is TGTGCCAGCAGTCCCGGGACTAGCGGCGAGCAGTACTTC. The genes are TRBV14 and TRBJ2-7, with 11 bases lining up with TRBD2. V was clipped by 6 bases and J by 6 bases; unmatched bases: 4. Looked up from germline, CDR1 is SGHDN and CDR2 is FVKESK. The CDR3 runs 13 residues.

The chain carries TRBV20-1 and TRBJ1-6, with D uncertain. Deletions cut 2 bases from V and 10 bases from J, with 9 bases between. CDR3 length: 12 residues. Germline values: CDR1 DFQATT, CDR2 SNEGSKA (reference sequence). CDR3 in amino acids: CSARQEGSPLHF. CDR3 in DNA: TGCAGTGCTAGACAAGAGGGCTCACCCCTCCACTTT.

This sequence joins TRBV24-1 and TRBJ1-2; the D is unclear. The CDR3 consists of 14 residues. V lost 3 bases and J 0 bases, leaving 7 bases between the germline ends. Germline V gene sequence: CDR1 KGHDR, CDR2 SFDVKD. CDR3 residues: CATSDTTTNYGYTF. CDR3 bases: TGTGCCACCAGTGATACGACTACTAACTATGGCTACACCTTC.

The chain joins TRBV20-1 to TRBJ2-1; D gene uncertain. CDR3 length equals 11 residues. Germline CDR1 is DFQATT and CDR2 is SNEGSKA (reference sequence). Trimming removed 4 bases at V and 6 bases at J, with 7 bases between. CDR3 bases: TGCAGTGCTAACCCATCCAATGAGCAGTTCTTC. Protein: CSANPSNEQFF.

The rearrangement uses TRBV7-9 and TRBJ1-2, with unresolved D. V lost 5 bases, J lost 5 bases, and 9 bases lay in between. The CDR3 has 12 residues. CDR1 SEHNR and CDR2 FQNEAQ come from the germline V gene (reference sequence). Here the CDR3 DNA reads TGTGCCAGCAGCCCACACACGTATGGCTACACCTTC. Translated, it gives CASSPHTYGYTF.

In the case of this clonotype: The junction departs from germline at one end; a sequencing error may be responsible. The genes are TRBV10-2 and TRBJ1-1; the match to TRBD1 covers 10 bases. Germline values: CDR1 WSHSY, CDR2 SAAADI. This CDR3 comprises 16 residues. This CDR3 reads CASETGTGERNTEASF. CDR3 coding DNA: TGCGCCAGCGAAACCGGGACAGGGGAACGGAACACTGAAGCTTCCTTT.

This clonotype was found a few times. CDR3 coding DNA: TGTGCCATCAGCGAGGACGGATATGGCTACACCTTC. This sequence encodes CAISEDGYGYTF. The chain combines TRBV10-3 with TRBJ1-2, with D hard to call. This CDR3 is built from 12 residues. V lost 6 bases and J lost 5, with 10 bases in between. Germline lookup yields CDR1 ENHRY and CDR2 SYGVKD.

V usage is TRBV9 and J usage is TRBJ2-5; D unclear. The length of the CDR3 is 15 residues. Germline V gene sequence: CDR1 SGDLS, CDR2 YYNGEE. V was pared by 1 base and J by 3 bases, with 13 bases between. In nucleotides, the CDR3 is TGTGCCAGCAGCGTACTGGCCACGAGAAAAGAGACCCAGTACTTC. This translates into CASSVLATRKETQYF.

The CDR3 DNA is TGTGCCAGTAGGGGACAGGGCTTCAATCAGCCCCAGCATTTT. This codes for CASRGQGFNQPQHF. The chain carries TRBV19 and TRBJ1-5; the match to TRBD1 covers 9 bases. V dropped 6 bases and J dropped 3; count of bases not matched to a gene: 3. This CDR3 is 14 amino acids long. Germline-derived CDR1 and CDR2 are LNHDA and SQIVND (reference sequence).

CDR3 nucleotide sequence: TGTGCCAGCAGCGCCGGGACAGGGTATGGAGCGGAGAAAACTCGCGCTGAGGATGAGCAGTTCTTC. Its translation: CASSAGTGYGAEKTRAEDEQFF. The chain is built from TRBV9 and TRBJ2-1; 9 bases are a match to TRBD1. This CDR3 is built from 22 residues. Germline loops: CDR1 SGDLS, CDR2 YYNGEE. V lost 3 bases to trimming and J lost 8 bases; unmatched junction nucleotides: 30.

The J gene is TRBJ1-2, the V gene TRBV20-1; D gene uncertain. Germline V gives CDR1 DFQATT, CDR2 SNEGSKA (reference sequence). This CDR3 region has 11 residues. V was pared by 6 bases and J by 8 bases, with 13 bases between. CDR3 DNA: TGCAGTGCCTCATCAAGGGTAGGCTACACCTTC. It specifies CSASSRVGYTF.